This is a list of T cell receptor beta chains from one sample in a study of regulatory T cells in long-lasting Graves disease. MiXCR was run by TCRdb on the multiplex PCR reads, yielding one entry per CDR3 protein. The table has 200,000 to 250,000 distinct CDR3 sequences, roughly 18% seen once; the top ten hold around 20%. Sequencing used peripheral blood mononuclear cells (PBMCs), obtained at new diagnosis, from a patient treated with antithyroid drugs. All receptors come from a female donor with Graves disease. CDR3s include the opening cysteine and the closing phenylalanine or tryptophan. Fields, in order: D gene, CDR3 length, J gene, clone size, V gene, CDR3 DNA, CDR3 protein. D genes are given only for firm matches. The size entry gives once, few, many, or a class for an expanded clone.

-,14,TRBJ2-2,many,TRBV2,TGTGCCAGCAGTGAAGCGCGCGCAACCGGGGAGCTGTTTTTT,CASSEARATGELFF
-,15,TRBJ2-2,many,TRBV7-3,TGTGCCAGCAGCTTACTCGGGAGTAACACCGGGGAGCTGTTTTTT,CASSLLGSNTGELFF
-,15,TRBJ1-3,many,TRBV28,TGTGCCAGCAGTTTTAACATTGGGATTGGAAACACCATATATTTT,CASSFNIGIGNTIYF
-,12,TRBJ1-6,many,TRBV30,TGTGCCTGGATGCAGGGACGGGCACCCCTCCACTTT,CAWMQGRAPLHF
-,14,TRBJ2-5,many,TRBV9,TGTGCCAGCAGCGTAGGGATAGAGGAAGAGACCCAGTACTTC,CASSVGIEEETQYF
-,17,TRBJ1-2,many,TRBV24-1,TGTGCCACCAGTGATCCGCTGGGTGGCCAGGGGACGGGGGGCTACACCTTC,CATSDPLGGQGTGGYTF
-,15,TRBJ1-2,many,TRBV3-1,TGTGCCAGCAGCCGAGGGGGGGCGCGAGGCTATGGCTACACCTTC,CASSRGGARGYGYTF
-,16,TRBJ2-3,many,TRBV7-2,TGTGCCAGCAGCTTCCACCGAGGCAGAAGCACAGATACGCAGTATTTT,CASSFHRGRSTDTQYF
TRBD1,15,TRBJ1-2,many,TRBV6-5,TGTGCCAGCAGTTCGACCCGGGACAGCCTCTATGGCTACACCTTC,CASSSTRDSLYGYTF
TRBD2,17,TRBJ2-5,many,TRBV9,TGTGCCAGCAGCGTAACCGCTTCGCTAGCGGGACAAGAGACCCAGTACTTC,CASSVTASLAGQETQYF
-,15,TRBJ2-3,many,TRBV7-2,TGTGCCAGCAGCTTAGAACAGGTTAGCACAGATACGCAGTATTTT,CASSLEQVSTDTQYF
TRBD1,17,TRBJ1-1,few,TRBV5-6,TGTGCCAGCAGCCCCACCGGGACAGGGGGCGTCGCAACTGAAGCTTTCTTT,CASSPTGTGGVATEAFF